Included here is one TCR beta chain sequence, with context. The antigen it recognizes is unknown. The input lacks base qualities; no much larger clone sits a single base away. TCRbeta CDR3 regions were amplified from genomic DNA using the immunoSEQ Assay, a bias-controlled multiplex PCR. The original methods were these. The number of nucleated cells in each sample was estimated from the amplification of reference gene primers within the assay. To quantify the absolute abundance of each unique TCRbeta CDR3 rearrangement, sequence reads were collapsed and filtered. Productive Simpson clonality was computed per sample as the square root of Simpson's diversity index over productive rearrangements. TCRdb limited this immuneACCESS table to in-frame rearrangements with V and J called. A share of clones is missing; checked studies link under half to unresolved V genes, and the rest is unexplained. The V and J calls and clone size are taken from that table; D and trimming were inferred from the DNA. For this sample the table gives 65,000 to 80,000 clones, of which around nine tenths were detected only once. The ten most abundant clones make up 5.8% of the sample.

From its cysteine to its phenylalanine, the CDR3 spans 15 amino acids. Only the CDR3 portion is preserved as DNA: 45 bases, with reading frame beginning at the first base. CDR1 ENHRY and CDR2 SYGVKD are derived from the germline V gene. Compared with germline, V lacks 4 bases and J lacks 1 base; bases without a gene match: 5. The collaborating institutions used their own protocols to collect whole blood in K2EDTA tubes. For TCRbeta analysis, collaborators shipped samples as frozen whole blood, isolated PBMCs, or DNA extracted from either of those sample types. This sample was included in a study of blood T cell repertoires in COVID-19 (dated by TCRdb to 2018 to 2021). Context from the whole study: The collaborator samples originated in the United States, Italy and Spain and spanned the acute and convalescent phases of COVID-19. The samples were drawn from two sources: the first 160 participants of the ongoing ImmuneRACE study, and 1,200 or so subjects contributed by 6 global collaborators. The material from the prospective study consisted of cDNA or gDNA derived from T cells, B-cell-depleted T cells, or PBMCs. Where available, HLA class I and class II types were taken from metadata supplied by the sample provider and were not determined by assay-based typing. Subjects who had been exposed to COVID-19, were actively infected with it, or had recovered from it provided the deeply sampled blood TCRbeta repertoires that made up the dataset. The repertoires were released in a freely available public database intended as a resource for research on the immune response to SARS-CoV-2. Nearly every sample came with metadata listing a de-identified subject ID, COVID-19 status, age in years and sex.

What the work shows at the level of the full study, not this receptor alone: The quantity of clinical and demographic metadata differed by source and by participant and was supplied without curation.

The rearranged chain carries TRBV10-3 and TRBJ1-1, with 8 junctional bases fitting TRBD1. The receptor was derived from a human donor in a cohort sampled during active COVID-19. Source material: peripheral blood. The CDR3 region reads CAISVRQGTNTEAFF. The DNA sequence is TGTGCCATCAGTGTTAGACAGGGGACGAACACTGAAGCTTTCTTT.